A single sample is the source of the 29 T cell receptor beta chains below, sequenced in a study of cytomegalovirus exposure and HLA in healthy donors (dated 2017 in TCRdb). The library was prepared using the immunoSEQ multiplex PCR assay. The multiplex PCR relied on a mix of 60 forward primers for TCR Vbeta segments and 13 reverse primers for TCR Jbeta segments. TCRdb took this table from immuneACCESS and kept in-frame rearrangements with V and J called. Such tables lack part of the clones; where checked against another copy, unresolved V genes explain under half of the gap, and the rest is unexplained. The sample table records some 200,000 clones; 55% to 65% of these occur just once. The top ten clonotypes cover about 2.9% of the sample. Source material: PBMCs. These receptors all come from a man in his forties or fifties in good health and CMV-seronegative.

J is TRBJ1-6 and V is TRBV11-2; D remains ambiguous. V gave up 1 base and J gave up 5 bases, with 9 bases separating them. CDR1 is SGHAT, CDR2 FQNNGV, per germline. The CDR3 is 15 amino acids. The CDR3 loop is CASSLGGLNNSPLHF. DNA of the CDR3: TGTGCCAGCAGCTTAGGAGGGTTGAATAATTCACCCCTCCACTTT.

V usage is TRBV7-9 and J usage is TRBJ2-7; 11 bases match TRBD2. The CDR3 is made up of 15 amino acids. V lost 5 bases, J lost 5 bases, and 8 bases stayed unmatched. Per germline, CDR1 SEHNR and CDR2 FQNEAQ (reference sequence). The CDR3: CASSLLAGDPNEQYF. In nucleotides, the CDR3 is TGTGCCAGCAGCCTACTAGCGGGAGACCCCAACGAGCAGTACTTC.

The chain joins TRBV6-5 to TRBJ2-7, with 13 bases identical to TRBD2. Germline V gene sequence: CDR1 MNHEY, CDR2 SVGAGI. V dropped 1 base and J dropped 2; count of bases not matched to a gene: 2. The CDR3 runs to 16 residues. CDR3 nucleotide sequence: TGTGCCAGCAGTTACTTGACTAGCGGGAGGCCCTACGAGCAGTACTTC. Amino acid sequence: CASSYLTSGRPYEQYF.

The chain couples TRBV4-2 to TRBJ2-4, with 13 bases that match TRBD2. CDR3 length: 18 residues. Germline values: CDR1 LGHNA, CDR2 YNFKEQ. Trimming took 0 bases from V and 1 from J; bases not matched to a gene: 3. The CDR3 sequence: CASSQEATSGRAKNIQYF. In nucleotides, the CDR3 is TGTGCCAGCAGCCAAGAGGCGACTAGCGGGAGGGCCAAAAACATTCAGTACTTC.

The sample holds a few counts of this clone. This rearrangement joins TRBV6-6 to TRBJ2-2; TRBD1 might be the D (6 bases). The CDR3 sequence is 15 residues long. Germline V gene lookup returns CDR1 MNHNY and CDR2 SVGAGI (reference sequence). Trimming shortened V by 2 bases and J by 4 bases, and 11 bases separated the two germline ends. CDR3 coding DNA: TGTGCCAGCAGTTACGATAAGGGGGTCACCGGGGAGCTGTTTTTT. Translated: CASSYDKGVTGELFF.

The chain has TRBV11-2 and TRBJ1-1; TRBD1 is a possible D gene (5 bases). V dropped 3 bases and J dropped 2 bases, with 13 bases sitting between them. The CDR3 sequence is 15 residues long. The germline gives CDR1 SGHAT, CDR2 FQNNGV. The CDR3 bases are TGTGCCAGCAGCTTTTTTGCCAGGGTAAACACTGAAGCTTTCTTT. This codes for CASSFFARVNTEAFF.

This CDR3 is CASRMQGARETQYF. The CDR3 region has the DNA TGTGCCAGCAGAATGCAGGGGGCGCGGGAGACCCAGTACTTC. The V gene is TRBV25-1, the J gene TRBJ2-5, with 8 bases fitting TRBD1. The CDR3 totals 14 residues. V lost 6 bases, J lost 5 bases, and 8 bases stayed unmatched. CDR1 and CDR2 from the germline V gene are MGHDK and SYGVNS.

This rearrangement joins TRBV23-1 to TRBJ2-1; 7 bases match TRBD1. TRBV23-1 qualifies as an ORF whose function is uncertain. The CDR3 has 16 residues. The V segment lost 0 bases and the J segment 7 bases; nucleotides outside the gene matches: 9. The CDR3 sequence is CASSQSPLFRGNEQFF. Written as DNA, the CDR3 is TGCGCCAGCAGTCAATCGCCCTTATTCAGGGGGAATGAGCAGTTCTTC.

The rearrangement links TRBV6-6 to TRBJ2-5; 8 positions agree with TRBD2. The DNA matches TRBJ2-7 better at its end, which makes the J call doubtful. The germline CDR1 and CDR2 sequences are MNHNY and SVGAGI (reference sequence). This CDR3 comprises 13 residues. CDR3 nucleotide sequence: TGTGCCAGTTTACTAGCGGACTCCTACGAGCAGTACTTC. Residues: CASLLADSYEQYF.

This chain joins TRBV14 and TRBJ2-7; a weak D match, TRBD1 (6 bases). Trimming left V 3 bases short and J 0 bases short, with 15 bases between. The CDR3 runs to 16 residues. Per germline, CDR1 SGHDN and CDR2 FVKESK. This CDR3 is CASSQGTGPLSYEQYF. The CDR3 nucleotides read TGTGCCAGCAGCCAGGGCACAGGGCCCCTCTCCTACGAGCAGTACTTC.

This chain uses TRBV29-1 with TRBJ1-4; a weak D match, TRBD1 (5 bases). Per germline, CDR1 SQVTM and CDR2 ANQGSEA. This CDR3 has 13 amino acids. V lost 4 bases, J lost 7 bases, and 13 bases lay in between. The CDR3 DNA reads as TGCAGCGTTGGCGGGACGGAGGGTGAAAAACTGTTTTTT. It translates to CSVGGTEGEKLFF.

The V and J genes are TRBV25-1 and TRBJ2-5; maybe TRBD2 (6 bases). The CDR3 is 15 amino acids. Trimming shortened V by 1 base and J by 0 bases, and 9 bases separated the two germline ends. Germline lookup yields CDR1 MGHDK and CDR2 SYGVNS. This CDR3 reads CASSEFGGHQETQYF. The CDR3 DNA reads as TGTGCCAGCAGTGAATTCGGGGGACACCAAGAGACCCAGTACTTC.

The V and J genes are TRBV7-2 and TRBJ1-1; possibly TRBD1 for D (5 bases). V lost 1 base to trimming and J lost 1 base, with 13 bases between them. Germline V gene lookup returns CDR1 SGHTA and CDR2 FQGNSA. The CDR3 length is 16 residues. This CDR3 is CASSLGGGNSNTEAFF. The DNA of the CDR3 is TGTGCCAGCAGCTTAGGTGGGGGGAACTCGAACACTGAAGCTTTCTTT.

This clone was counted a few times. The chain combines TRBV6-1 with TRBJ2-7, with 14 bases lining up with TRBD2. Germline CDR1 MNHNS, CDR2 SASEGT. CDR3 size: 16 residues. V shed 4 bases, J shed 3 bases, and the junction held 5 bases outside the gene matches. Written as DNA, the CDR3 is TGTGCCAGCAGTGTCCAGGGGACTAGCGGGAGCTACGAGCAGTACTTC. It is translated as CASSVQGTSGSYEQYF.

The chain joins TRBV7-9 to TRBJ2-5, with 11 bases lining up with TRBD2. The end of the DNA aligns better with TRBJ2-7, so the J call may be wrong. CDR1 and CDR2 (germline): SEHNR, FQNEAQ (reference sequence). This CDR3 has 16 residues. The CDR3 spells CASSLGLAGWKDEQYF. Written as DNA, the CDR3 is TGTGCCAGCAGCTTAGGACTAGCGGGGTGGAAAGACGAGCAGTACTTC.

The V call is TRBV5-1, the J call TRBJ1-6; TRBD1 matches at 9 bases. Trimming cost V 4 bases and J 7 bases; bases outside gene matches: 9. The germline V gene has CDR1 SGHRS and CDR2 YFSETQ. The CDR3 consists of 16 residues. The CDR3 region is CASSPGLGQGNSPLHF. CDR3 nucleotide sequence: TGCGCCAGCAGCCCCGGACTGGGACAGGGCAATTCACCCCTCCACTTT.

The V and J genes are TRBV15 and TRBJ2-3; TRBD2 matches at 9 bases. The V gene end was trimmed by 1 base and the J gene end by 2 bases; junction bases not matched to a gene: 1. There are 15 residues in the CDR3. The V gene's germline CDR1 is LNHNV and CDR2 YYDKDF (reference sequence). The CDR3 reads CATSRGGGDTDTQYF. The DNA for the CDR3 is TGTGCCACCAGCAGAGGCGGGGGGGACACAGATACGCAGTATTTT.

This clone was counted between two and nine times. V gene TRBV7-9 combines with J gene TRBJ2-3; 7 bases line up with TRBD2. The CDR3 contains 14 residues. V lost 3 bases to trimming and J lost 0 bases; unmatched junction nucleotides: 0. The germline V gene has CDR1 SEHNR and CDR2 FQNEAQ (reference sequence). DNA for the CDR3: TGTGCCAGCAGCTTTAGCGGGAGCACAGATACGCAGTATTTT. This encodes CASSFSGSTDTQYF.

This clone turned up a few times. V usage is TRBV19 and J usage is TRBJ2-3; 10 bases agree with TRBD1. Germline lookup yields CDR1 LNHDA and CDR2 SQIVND (reference sequence). The V and J ends lost 3 bases and 2 bases, in that order; junction bases with no gene match: 14. There are 19 residues in the CDR3. This CDR3 reads CASSMDRDRGLNHTDTQYF. The CDR3 DNA reads TGTGCCAGTAGTATGGACCGGGACAGGGGCCTTAACCACACAGATACGCAGTATTTT. Full variable domain (outside the CDR3, taken from reference TRBV19 and TRBJ2-3): DGGITQSPKYLFRKEGQNVTLSCEQNLNHDAMYWYRQDPGQGLRLIYYSQIVNDFQKGDIAEGYSVSREKKESFPLTVTSAQKNPTAFYLCASSMDRDRGLNHTDTQYFGPGTRLTVL.

The rearrangement links TRBV30 to TRBJ2-1; 11 nucleotides agree with TRBD1. The V gene's germline CDR1 is GTSNPN and CDR2 SVGIG (reference sequence). J lost 9 bases, V lost 1 base, and 8 bases had no gene match. The CDR3 extends over 15 amino acids. Here the CDR3 reads CAWSASGQGASEQFF. CDR3 coding DNA: TGTGCCTGGAGTGCTTCTGGACAGGGGGCCAGTGAGCAGTTCTTC. Supplemented by reference TRBV30 and TRBJ2-1, the full variable domain reads SQTIHQWPATLVQPVGSPLSLECTVEGTSNPNLYWYRQAAGRGLQLLFYSVGIGQISSEVPQNLSASRPQDRQFILSSKKLLLSDSGFYLCAWSASGQGASEQFFGPGTRLTVL.

The DNA for the CDR3 is TGTGCCAGCAGTGTAGAGCGGAGCTCCTACGAGCAGTACTTC. Its translation is CASSVERSSYEQYF. This chain uses TRBV6-5 with TRBJ2-7; D is possibly TRBD2 (5 bases). This CDR3 has 14 residues. From germline, CDR1 is MNHEY and CDR2 SVGAGI. V gave up 5 bases and J gave up 0 bases, with 11 bases separating them.

J is TRBJ2-1 and V is TRBV7-8, with a tentative D call TRBD1 (6 bases). This CDR3 has 12 residues. Germline values: CDR1 SGHVS, CDR2 FQNEAQ. V was trimmed by 5 bases and J by 6 bases, leaving 8 bases between them. DNA for the CDR3: TGTGCCAGCAGCCAACAGGGCAATGAGCAGTTCTTC. It is translated as CASSQQGNEQFF.

This clone showed up just a few times. CDR3 DNA sequence: TGTGCCAGCAGCCCCTCAGGTGCGCGCAATGAGCAGTTCTTC. Its protein is CASSPSGARNEQFF. V usage is TRBV7-6 and J usage is TRBJ2-1; no clear D gene. This CDR3 is 14 amino acids long. Trimming cost V 5 bases and J 6 bases, with 14 bases left between them. Germline CDR1 is SGHVS and CDR2 is FNYEAQ.

The chain has TRBV7-2 and TRBJ1-5, with unresolved D. Trimming cost V 0 bases and J 2 bases, with 11 bases left between them. The CDR3 length is 16 residues. In germline, CDR1 is SGHTA, CDR2 FQGNSA. The CDR3 DNA reads as TGTGCCAGCAGCTTAGCGTTGGGCCAGGGCAATCAGCCCCAGCATTTT. This encodes CASSLALGQGNQPQHF.

This clone appeared a few times. Other DNA sequences within the sample encode an identical CDR3. This chain uses TRBV29-1 with TRBJ2-3; TRBD1 agrees at 8 bases. Per germline, CDR1 SQVTM and CDR2 ANQGSEA. Trimming removed 4 bases from V and 3 bases from J; junction bases left unmatched: 0. The CDR3 is 12 residues long. This CDR3 reads CSVGTGTDTQYF. The CDR3, as DNA: TGCAGCGTTGGGACAGGGACAGATACGCAGTATTTT.

The J gene is TRBJ2-5, the V gene TRBV7-6, with TRBD2 matching over 10 bases. Germline CDR1 reads SGHVS; CDR2 reads FNYEAQ. The CDR3 is 18 residues long. The trim removed 4 bases at V and 3 bases at J, leaving 14 bases unmatched. The CDR3 sequence: CASSSPLAGAPGKETQYF. As DNA, the CDR3 is TGTGCCAGCAGCTCTCCCCTAGCGGGAGCGCCGGGCAAAGAGACCCAGTACTTC.

The chain links TRBV30 to TRBJ1-5; 7 nucleotides agree with TRBD1. Trimming cost V 3 bases and J 3 bases; bases outside gene matches: 5. Germline loops: CDR1 GTSNPN, CDR2 SVGIG (reference sequence). This CDR3 comprises 14 residues. The CDR3 DNA is TGTGCCTGGAGCCGGGACAGTAACAATCAGCCCCAGCATTTT. The encoded protein is CAWSRDSNNQPQHF.

This chain links TRBV28 with TRBJ1-3; TRBD1 might be the D (5 bases). The CDR3 length is 17 residues. Germline V gene data show CDR1 as MDHEN and CDR2 as SYDVKM. V lost 5 bases and J lost 0, with 17 bases in between. The CDR3 region has the DNA TGTGCCAGCAGTACCCTTCCCGGGGACTCCTCTGGAAACACCATATATTTT. Translating it yields CASSTLPGDSSGNTIYF. Together with reference TRBV28 and TRBJ1-3, the CDR3 gives the full variable domain: DVKVTQSSRYLVKRTGEKVFLECVQDMDHENMFWYRQDPGLGLRLIYFSYDVKMKEKGDIPEGYSVSREKKERFSLILESASTNQTSMYLCASSTLPGDSSGNTIYFGEGSWLTVV.

The CDR3 sequence: CASSLDQGPYEQYF. The CDR3, as DNA: TGTGCCAGCAGCTTAGATCAGGGTCCCTACGAGCAGTACTTC. This rearrangement joins TRBV7-8 to TRBJ2-7, with D tentatively TRBD1 (5 bases). This CDR3 contains 14 residues. CDR1 is SGHVS and CDR2 is FQNEAQ in the germline V gene. V was trimmed by 1 base and J by 2 bases, leaving 9 bases between them.